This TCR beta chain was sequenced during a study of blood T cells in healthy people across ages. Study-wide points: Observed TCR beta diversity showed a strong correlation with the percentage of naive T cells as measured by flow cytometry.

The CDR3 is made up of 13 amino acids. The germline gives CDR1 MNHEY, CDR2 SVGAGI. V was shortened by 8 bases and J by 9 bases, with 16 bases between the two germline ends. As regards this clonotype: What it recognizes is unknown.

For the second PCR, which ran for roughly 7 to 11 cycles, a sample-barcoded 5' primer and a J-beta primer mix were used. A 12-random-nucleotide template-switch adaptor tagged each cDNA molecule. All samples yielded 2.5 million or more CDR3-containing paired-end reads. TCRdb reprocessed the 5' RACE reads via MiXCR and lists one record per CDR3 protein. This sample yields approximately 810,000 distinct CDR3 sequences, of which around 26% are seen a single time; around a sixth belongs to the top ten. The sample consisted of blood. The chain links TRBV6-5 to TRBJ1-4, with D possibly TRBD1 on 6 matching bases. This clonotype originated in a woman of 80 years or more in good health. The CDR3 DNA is TGTGCCAGCGGCCAGGGGAGAAATCAAAAACTGTTTTTT. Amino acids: CASGQGRNQKLFF.